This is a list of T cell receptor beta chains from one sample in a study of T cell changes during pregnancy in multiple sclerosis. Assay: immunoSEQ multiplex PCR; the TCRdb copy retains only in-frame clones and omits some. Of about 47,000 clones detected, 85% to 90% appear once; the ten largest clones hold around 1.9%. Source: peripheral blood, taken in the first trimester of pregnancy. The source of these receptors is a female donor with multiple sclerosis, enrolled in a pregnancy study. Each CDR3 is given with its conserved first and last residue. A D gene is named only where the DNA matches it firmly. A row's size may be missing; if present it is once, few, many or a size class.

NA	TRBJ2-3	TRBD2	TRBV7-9	TGTGCCAGCAGCCGACTAGCGGAGCTGACAGATACGCAGTATTTT	CASSRLAELTDTQYF
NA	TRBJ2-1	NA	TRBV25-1	TGTGCCAGCAGTGACCCCAAACCGGACAGCTACAATGAGCAGTTCTTC	CASSDPKPDSYNEQFF
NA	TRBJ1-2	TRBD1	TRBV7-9	TGTGCCAGCAGCTCACAGGGGGCGAGCTATGGCTACACCTTC	CASSSQGASYGYTF
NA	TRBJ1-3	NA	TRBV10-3	TGTGCCATCAGTGAGTCGACTTGGTACTCCTCTGGAAACACCATATATTTT	CAISESTWYSSGNTIYF
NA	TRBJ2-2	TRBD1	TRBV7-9	TGTGCCAGCAGCCTCCGGACAGGGACTTACACCGGGGAGCTGTTTTTT	CASSLRTGTYTGELFF
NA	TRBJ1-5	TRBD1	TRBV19	TGTGCCACCCCACAGGGGATAAATCAGCCCCAGCATTTT	CATPQGINQPQHF
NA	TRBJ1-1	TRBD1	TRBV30	TGTGCCTGGAGCCTTAAACAGGGGGCCAGCACTGAAGCTTTCTTT	CAWSLKQGASTEAFF
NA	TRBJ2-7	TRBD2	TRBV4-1	TGCGCCAGCAGCACGGGACTAGCGGGGAAAGTGGGAGAGCAGTACTTC	CASSTGLAGKVGEQYF
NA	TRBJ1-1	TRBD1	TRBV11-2	TGTGCCAGCAGCCTCAACAGGGGGCGAACTGAAGCTTTCTTT	CASSLNRGRTEAFF
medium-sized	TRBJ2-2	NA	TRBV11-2	TGTGCCAGCAGCAAGAGGGGGACGAACACCGGGGAGCTGTTTTTT	CASSKRGTNTGELFF
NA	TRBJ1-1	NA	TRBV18	TGTGCCAGCTCACTCACAGCCGAGTCTGGAGCTTTCTTT	CASSLTAESGAFF
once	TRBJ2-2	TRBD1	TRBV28	TGTGCCAGCAAAATGACAGGGGGCCCGCTGGGGGAGCTGTTTTTT	CASKMTGGPLGELFF
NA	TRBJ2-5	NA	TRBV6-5	TGTGCCAGCAGTCCGCCCTATGGTCGGCAAGAGACCCAGTACTTC	CASSPPYGRQETQYF
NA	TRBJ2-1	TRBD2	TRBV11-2	TGTGCCAGCAGCCCGAGGGTGCGGGGGGGCCTATACAATGAGCAGTTCTTC	CASSPRVRGGLYNEQFF
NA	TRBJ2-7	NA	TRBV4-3	TGCGCCAGCAGCCTAGAAACAGGGACCCTGGGGGAGCAGTACTTC	CASSLETGTLGEQYF
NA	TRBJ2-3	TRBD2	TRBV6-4	TGTGCCAGCAGTATAGCGGGGGGCAGCACAGATACGCAGTATTTT	CASSIAGGSTDTQYF
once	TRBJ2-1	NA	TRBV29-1	TGCAGCGTTAGACAGGTTAACTCCTACAATGAGCAGTTCTTC	CSVRQVNSYNEQFF
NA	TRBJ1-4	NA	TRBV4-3	TGCGCCAGCAGCCAAGACCCGGGGGGGGTCGCAACTAATGAAAAACTGTTTTTT	CASSQDPGGVATNEKLFF
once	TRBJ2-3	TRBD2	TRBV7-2	TGTGCCAGCAGCTTATTCGTGCGGGAGCCAGATACGCAGTATTTT	CASSLFVREPDTQYF
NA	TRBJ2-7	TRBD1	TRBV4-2	TGTGCCAGCAGCCCAGGGGGCGAATCCTACGAGCAGTACTTC	CASSPGGESYEQYF
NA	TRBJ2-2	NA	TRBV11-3	TGTGCCAGCAGCTTCAGAGCGACCGGGGAGCTGTTTTTT	CASSFRATGELFF
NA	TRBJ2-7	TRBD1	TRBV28	TGTGCCAGCAGCGCCCCGGGACAGGGGGTCTTCGAGCAGTACTTC	CASSAPGQGVFEQYF
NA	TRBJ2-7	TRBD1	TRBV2	TGTGCCAGCAGTGTAGGGGACAGGGTCGAAAACGAGCAGTACTTC	CASSVGDRVENEQYF
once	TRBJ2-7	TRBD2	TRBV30	TGTGCCTGCAACAGACTAGCGGGGGCCTACGAGCAGTACTTC	CACNRLAGAYEQYF
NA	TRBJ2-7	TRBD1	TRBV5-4	TGTGCCAGCACCTCGTATGACAGGGGGGGCGAGCAGTACTTC	CASTSYDRGGEQYF
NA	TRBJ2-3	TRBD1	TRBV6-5	TGTGCCAGCAGTCGGACAGGGAACAGAGATACGCAGTATTTT	CASSRTGNRDTQYF
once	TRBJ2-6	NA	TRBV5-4	TGTGCCAGCAGCTTGGCCGCGGGGAAGGGGGCCAACGTCCTGACTTTC	CASSLAAGKGANVLTF
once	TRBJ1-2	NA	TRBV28	TGTGCCAGCAGTAGGGACATCTATGGCTACACCTTC	CASSRDIYGYTF
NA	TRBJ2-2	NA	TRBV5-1	TGCGCCAGCAGCCGCCCGGTAGAAGGGAGGATAACCGGGGAGCTGTTTTTT	CASSRPVEGRITGELFF
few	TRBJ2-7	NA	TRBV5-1	TGCGCCAGCAGCTTGAGGCAGGGGACGGGCGAGCAGTACTTC	CASSLRQGTGEQYF
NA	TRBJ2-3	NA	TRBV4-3	TGCGCCAGCAGCCAAGATCAGTACGACAGTAGGGCGTCAGATACGCAGTATTTT	CASSQDQYDSRASDTQYF
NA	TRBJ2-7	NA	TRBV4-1	TGCGCCAGCAGCCAAAGTCGTAATTACGGCGAGCAGTACTTC	CASSQSRNYGEQYF